This passage covers 25 T cell receptor beta chains from one sample sequenced in a study of blood T cell repertoires in COVID-19. Some clones are missing from TCRdb's copy, which holds only in-frame ones; the method was immunoSEQ multiplex PCR. The sample has 300,000 to 450,000 clones, around 87% seen once; the top ten hold under 1.5%. The sample was PBMCs or T cells enriched from blood (not recorded which). The source is a man aged 30 to 39 who had recovered from COVID-19.

The chain employs TRBV6-5 and TRBJ1-1; 8 bases align to TRBD1. The ends lost 8 bases at V and 7 bases at J; junction bases unmatched: 3. Germline lookup yields CDR1 MNHEY and CDR2 SVGAGI. The CDR3 is 11 amino acids. The CDR3 region is CASQGASEAFF. In DNA, the CDR3 is TGTGCCAGCCAGGGGGCGAGTGAAGCTTTCTTT.

This clone was seen a handful of times. The chain carries TRBV30 and TRBJ1-2; tentatively, D is TRBD1 (5 bases). This CDR3 region has 15 residues. V shed 4 bases and J shed 3 bases, with 18 bases lying between them. Germline V lookup: CDR1 GTSNPN, CDR2 SVGIG (reference sequence). CDR3 region: CAWIGRAETHYGYTF. CDR3 in DNA: TGTGCCTGGATCGGCAGGGCAGAAACGCACTATGGCTACACCTTC.

The table lists this clone with a few counts. This chain links TRBV5-1 with TRBJ2-2; 8 positions agree with TRBD2. The CDR3 is 15 residues long. V dropped 0 bases and J dropped 4; count of bases not matched to a gene: 2. Per the germline V gene, CDR1 is SGHRS and CDR2 is YFSETQ. CDR3 residues: CASSLVTSGTGELFF. DNA for the CDR3: TGCGCCAGCAGCTTGGTTACTAGCGGCACCGGGGAGCTGTTTTTT.

CDR3 in amino acids: CASSPLLGQGATDTQYF. DNA for the CDR3: TGTGCCAGCAGCCCCCTTTTAGGACAGGGAGCCACAGATACGCAGTATTTT. The chain couples TRBV7-9 to TRBJ2-3; 8 bases are shared with TRBD1. CDR1 is SEHNR and CDR2 is FQNEAQ in the germline V gene (reference sequence). The trim removed 5 bases at V and 2 bases at J, leaving 12 bases unmatched. The CDR3 contains 17 residues.

J is TRBJ1-1 and V is TRBV28; TRBD1 might be the D (5 bases). This CDR3 comprises 17 residues. V was trimmed by 1 base and J by 0 bases, leaving 15 bases between them. Germline values: CDR1 MDHEN, CDR2 SYDVKM. CDR3 nucleotide sequence: TGTGCCAGCAGTTTATTCCGACAGAGTCGCGTGAACACTGAAGCTTTCTTT. It codes for CASSLFRQSRVNTEAFF. Full variable domain (outside the CDR3, taken from reference TRBV28 and TRBJ1-1): DVKVTQSSRYLVKRTGEKVFLECVQDMDHENMFWYRQDPGLGLRLIYFSYDVKMKEKGDIPEGYSVSREKKERFSLILESASTNQTSMYLCASSLFRQSRVNTEAFFGQGTRLTVV.

This rearrangement joins TRBV7-8 to TRBJ1-2; D is perhaps TRBD1 (5 bases). Germline V lookup: CDR1 SGHVS, CDR2 FQNEAQ. Trimming took 4 bases from V and 1 from J, leaving 13 bases between them. CDR3 length: 15 amino acids. This CDR3 is CASSSGSALNYGYTF. The CDR3 DNA follows: TGTGCCAGCAGCTCAGGGTCCGCTCTTAACTATGGCTACACCTTC.

CDR3 amino acids: CASSEGQGPLSQPQHF. Written as DNA, the CDR3 is TGTGCCAGCAGCGAAGGACAGGGGCCTTTGAGTCAGCCCCAGCATTTT. This chain connects TRBV7-9 to TRBJ1-5; 9 bases line up with TRBD1. The CDR3 covers 16 residues. Germline V CDR1 and CDR2: SEHNR, FQNEAQ (reference sequence). Trimming took 5 bases from V and 6 from J; bases not matched to a gene: 11.

The chain couples TRBV5-6 to TRBJ2-4; the D gene is possibly TRBD2 (5 bases). This CDR3 contains 16 residues. V lost 4 bases and J 0 bases, leaving 14 bases between the germline ends. Germline loops: CDR1 SGHDT, CDR2 YYEEEE. The CDR3: CASSAPGTLAKNIQYF. CDR3 nucleotide sequence: TGTGCCAGCAGCGCTCCGGGAACACTAGCCAAAAACATTCAGTACTTC.

The chain uses TRBV5-4 and TRBJ2-7, with 8 bases that match TRBD2. Germline V gives CDR1 SGHNT, CDR2 YYREEE (reference sequence). Trimming removed 0 bases from V and 6 bases from J; junction bases left unmatched: 5. This CDR3 spans 14 amino acids. CDR3 residues: CASSLAGSGAEQYF. Written as DNA, the CDR3 is TGTGCCAGCAGCTTGGCTGGTAGCGGGGCCGAGCAGTACTTC.

The table lists this clone with a count of one. The CDR3 DNA is TGTGCCAGCAGCAAAAGAGGGCTACCCTTGGGAAACACCATATATTTT. This sequence encodes CASSKRGLPLGNTIYF. J is TRBJ1-3 and V is TRBV7-8; D is undetermined. CDR3 length: 16 amino acids. The V gene's germline CDR1 is SGHVS and CDR2 FQNEAQ. With 5 bases removed from V and 4 bases from J, the gap between germline ends came to 18 bases.

This clone was counted only a few times. The V call is TRBV19, the J call TRBJ1-5, with 7 nucleotides matching TRBD1. The V segment lost 4 bases and the J segment 4 bases; nucleotides outside the gene matches: 7. The CDR3 extends over 15 amino acids. CDR1 LNHDA and CDR2 SQIVND come from the germline V gene (reference sequence). DNA for the CDR3: TGTGCCAGTAGTAACGGACAGGTATCGAATCAGCCCCAGCATTTT. It specifies CASSNGQVSNQPQHF.

This clone appeared once. The CDR3 coding sequence is TGTGCCAGCAGCTTACCCCTCGGACTAGCAGCATACAATGAGCAGTTCTTC. This gives the protein CASSLPLGLAAYNEQFF. This sequence joins TRBV5-4 and TRBJ2-1, with TRBD2 matching 8 bases. From germline, CDR1 is SGHNT and CDR2 YYREEE (reference sequence). The J segment lost 4 bases and the V segment lost 2 bases, leaving 11 bases of the junction unmatched. There are 17 residues in the CDR3.

The chain has TRBV29-1 and TRBJ2-5, with 7 bases that match TRBD2. V shed 6 bases and J 4 bases; nucleotides not matched to a gene: 11. The CDR3 has 14 residues. In germline, CDR1 is SQVTM, CDR2 ANQGSEA. CDR3 nucleotides: TGCAGCGTGGGGATCTGGACTAGTCCAGAGACCCAGTACTTC. This gives the protein CSVGIWTSPETQYF.

A single count supports this clone. The V call is TRBV4-2, the J call TRBJ1-5; 7 bases agree with TRBD1. V lost 0 bases to trimming and J lost 4 bases; unmatched junction nucleotides: 12. The germline gives CDR1 LGHNA, CDR2 YNFKEQ. CDR3 size: 18 residues. The CDR3 DNA reads TGTGCCAGCAGCCAAGATTTAGGTTCGGGGACAGATAATCAGCCCCAGCATTTT. Amino acids: CASSQDLGSGTDNQPQHF.

J is TRBJ1-1 and V is TRBV30; a weak D match, TRBD1 (5 bases). Germline CDR1 is GTSNPN and CDR2 is SVGIG (reference sequence). CDR3 length: 14 residues. Trimming cost V 0 bases and J 1 base, with 9 bases left between them. The CDR3 DNA reads TGTGCCTGGAGTGTTGGACACGGGAACACTGAAGCTTTCTTT. It encodes CAWSVGHGNTEAFF. Complete variable domain (other parts from reference TRBV30 and TRBJ1-1): SQTIHQWPATLVQPVGSPLSLECTVEGTSNPNLYWYRQAAGRGLQLLFYSVGIGQISSEVPQNLSASRPQDRQFILSSKKLLLSDSGFYLCAWSVGHGNTEAFFGQGTRLTVV.

The V and J genes are TRBV25-1 and TRBJ1-2; a weak D match, TRBD1 (5 bases). Germline V gene sequence: CDR1 MGHDK, CDR2 SYGVNS. The CDR3 sequence is 13 residues long. V lost 1 base to trimming and J lost 8 bases, with 11 bases between them. This CDR3 is CASSEWGVDGYTF. The CDR3 DNA sequence: TGTGCCAGCAGTGAATGGGGGGTTGACGGCTACACCTTC.

The V and J genes are TRBV9 and TRBJ2-4, with D unresolved. The CDR3 is 16 residues long. CDR1 and CDR2 (germline): SGDLS, YYNGEE. The V end lost 0 bases, the J end lost 0 bases, and 10 bases lay between the germline ends. Here the CDR3 reads CASSVDSRLAKNIQYF. In DNA, the CDR3 is TGTGCCAGCAGCGTAGATAGCAGACTAGCCAAAAACATTCAGTACTTC.

This clone was picked up one time. Other DNA variants within this sample encode the same CDR3. The chain employs TRBV7-9 and TRBJ1-1; D is ambiguous. There are 11 residues in the CDR3. Trimming removed 3 bases at V and 7 bases at J, with 6 bases between. CDR1 and CDR2 (germline): SEHNR, FQNEAQ (reference sequence). This CDR3 is CASSLRGEAFF. Here the CDR3 DNA reads TGTGCCAGCAGCTTGCGGGGTGAAGCTTTCTTT.

V gene TRBV7-9 combines with J gene TRBJ2-5; 7 bases agree with TRBD1. The CDR3 length is 15 residues. Germline V CDR1 and CDR2: SEHNR, FQNEAQ (reference sequence). V lost 5 bases, J lost 2 bases, and 8 bases stayed unmatched. The CDR3 bases are TGTGCCAGCAGCAAACAACGGACAGGACAAGAGACCCAGTACTTC. It yields the protein CASSKQRTGQETQYF.

The genes are TRBV15 and TRBJ1-2, with TRBD1 as a possible D gene (6 bases). The germline V gene encodes CDR1 LNHNV and CDR2 YYDKDF (reference sequence). This CDR3 has 14 residues. Trimming took off 4 bases at V and 2 bases at J, with 11 bases between the two ends. This chain's CDR3 is CATSNRVGNYGYTF. Written as DNA, the CDR3 is TGTGCCACCAGCAACAGGGTGGGCAACTATGGCTACACCTTC. Full variable domain (remainder filled in from reference TRBV15 and TRBJ1-2): DAMVIQNPRYQVTQFGKPVTLSCSQTLNHNVMYWYQQKSSQAPKLLFHYYDKDFNNEADTPDNFQSRRPNTSFCFLDIRSPGLGDTAMYLCATSNRVGNYGYTFGSGTRLTVV.

The chain couples TRBV4-2 to TRBJ1-1; tentative D call: TRBD1 (5 bases). CDR3 size: 13 residues. Germline V gene data show CDR1 as LGHNA and CDR2 as YNFKEQ. The V and J ends lost 4 bases and 4 bases respectively, with 10 bases between them. DNA for the CDR3: TGTGCCAGCAGCCTGGGGGAGGGCACTGAAGCTTTCTTT. Its protein product is CASSLGEGTEAFF.

The rearrangement uses TRBV5-4 and TRBJ2-2; 11 bases line up with TRBD2. V lost 4 bases to trimming and J lost 3 bases; unmatched junction nucleotides: 8. The germline CDR1 and CDR2 sequences are SGHNT and YYREEE (reference sequence). This CDR3 contains 17 residues. CDR3 protein: CASSPVAGGAHTGELFF. The CDR3 DNA follows: TGTGCCAGCAGCCCCGTAGCGGGGGGGGCCCACACCGGGGAGCTGTTTTTT.

This clone appeared a few times. The V call is TRBV6-5, the J call TRBJ1-4; 9 bases agree with TRBD1. CDR3 size: 15 residues. Germline V lookup: CDR1 MNHEY, CDR2 SVGAGI. V gave up 2 bases and J gave up 5 bases; unmatched junction bases: 3. The CDR3 DNA reads TGTGCCAGCAGTTACGCCGGGACAGGGAATGAAAAACTGTTTTTT. Protein: CASSYAGTGNEKLFF.

In this sample, this clone turned up once. The genes are TRBV19 and TRBJ2-5, with 7 bases that match TRBD2. Germline V gives CDR1 LNHDA, CDR2 SQIVND (reference sequence). This CDR3 region has 16 residues. J gave up 4 bases and V 3 bases, and 11 bases lay outside the gene matches. The CDR3 sequence: CASSMGYGGKGETQYF. CDR3 DNA sequence: TGTGCCAGTAGTATGGGTTACGGGGGGAAGGGAGAGACCCAGTACTTC. The full variable domain, in which reference TRBV19 and TRBJ2-5 provide the parts outside the CDR3, is DGGITQSPKYLFRKEGQNVTLSCEQNLNHDAMYWYRQDPGQGLRLIYYSQIVNDFQKGDIAEGYSVSREKKESFPLTVTSAQKNPTAFYLCASSMGYGGKGETQYFGPGTRLLVL.

The chain recombines TRBV9 with TRBJ2-7, with TRBD1 matching over 9 bases. CDR1 and CDR2 from the germline V gene are SGDLS and YYNGEE. The length of the CDR3 is 15 residues. With 0 bases clipped from V and 0 bases from J, the junction kept 1 base outside the gene matches. CDR3 sequence: CASSVGDRDSYEQYF. The CDR3 coding sequence is TGTGCCAGCAGCGTAGGGGACAGGGACTCCTACGAGCAGTACTTC.